The source of this T cell receptor (beta chain) is a study of T cell changes during pregnancy in multiple sclerosis. Assay: immunoSEQ multiplex PCR; the TCRdb copy retains only in-frame clones and omits some. The sample consists of 85,000 to 130,000 clones, around 93% of them appearing once. This receptor was identified in a female donor with multiple sclerosis, enrolled in a pregnancy study. The specimen was peripheral blood, collected after pregnancy.

CDR3 amino acids: CASSLSGPNQPQHF. The CDR3 nucleotides read TGTGCCAGCAGTTTATCAGGGCCTAATCAGCCCCAGCATTTT. This chain joins TRBV28 and TRBJ1-5; a weak D match, TRBD1 (5 bases). Looked up from germline, CDR1 is MDHEN and CDR2 is SYDVKM. The germline V and J ends were trimmed by 1 base and 4 bases, with 8 bases remaining between them. The CDR3 runs to 14 residues.